This TCR beta chain was recorded in a study of response to subunit inactivated influenza vaccine. A single record per CDR3 protein comes from TCRdb applying MiXCR to the RT-PCR reads. The sample lists about 540,000 distinct CDR3 sequences; less than 25% were seen once. The same data also contributed to another study, on T cells expressing NK-cell markers. This second report adds: TCR beta cDNA was generated via 5'RACE template switching incorporating UMIs. Sorted CD3+CD56+NKG2C+, CD3+CD56+NKG2C- and CD3+CD56-NKG2C+ T cells provided the TCR beta repertoires.

The TCR was taken from a man aged 45-65 years who received an inactivated influenza vaccine. Sequenced material: CD4+ T cells sorted from PBMCs, taken approximately 12 days after vaccination.

The DNA of the CDR3 is TGTGCCAGCAGCCCTGTCGGGGAGCTGTTTTTT. Its translation is CASSPVGELFF. This sequence joins TRBV7-9 and TRBJ2-2; D gene uncertain. Germline V gene data show CDR1 as SEHNR and CDR2 as FQNEAQ (reference sequence). This CDR3 has 11 amino acids. Deletions cut 5 bases from V and 7 bases from J, with 5 bases between. Full variable domain (missing parts from reference TRBV7-9 and TRBJ2-2): DTGVSQNPRHKITKRGQNVTFRCDPISEHNRLYWYRQTLGQGPEFLTYFQNEAQLEKSRLLSDRFSAERPKGSFSTLEIQRTEQGDSAMYLCASSPVGELFFGEGSRLTVL.